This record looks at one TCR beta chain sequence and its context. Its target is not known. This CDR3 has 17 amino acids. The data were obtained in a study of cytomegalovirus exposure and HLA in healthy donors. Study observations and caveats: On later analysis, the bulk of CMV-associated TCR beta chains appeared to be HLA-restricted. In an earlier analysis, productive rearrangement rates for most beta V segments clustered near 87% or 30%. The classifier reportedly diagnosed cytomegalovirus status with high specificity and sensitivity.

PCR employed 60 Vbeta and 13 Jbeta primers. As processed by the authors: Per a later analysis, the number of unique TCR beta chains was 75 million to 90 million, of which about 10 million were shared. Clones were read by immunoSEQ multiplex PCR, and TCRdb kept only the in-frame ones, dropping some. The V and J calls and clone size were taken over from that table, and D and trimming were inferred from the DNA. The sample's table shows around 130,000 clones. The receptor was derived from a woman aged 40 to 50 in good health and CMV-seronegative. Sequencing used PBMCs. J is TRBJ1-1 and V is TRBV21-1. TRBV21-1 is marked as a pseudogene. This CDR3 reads CASSKAGAIQGYTEAFF. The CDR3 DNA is TGTGCCAGCAGCAAGGCGGGGGCGATACAGGGTTACACTGAAGCTTTCTTT.